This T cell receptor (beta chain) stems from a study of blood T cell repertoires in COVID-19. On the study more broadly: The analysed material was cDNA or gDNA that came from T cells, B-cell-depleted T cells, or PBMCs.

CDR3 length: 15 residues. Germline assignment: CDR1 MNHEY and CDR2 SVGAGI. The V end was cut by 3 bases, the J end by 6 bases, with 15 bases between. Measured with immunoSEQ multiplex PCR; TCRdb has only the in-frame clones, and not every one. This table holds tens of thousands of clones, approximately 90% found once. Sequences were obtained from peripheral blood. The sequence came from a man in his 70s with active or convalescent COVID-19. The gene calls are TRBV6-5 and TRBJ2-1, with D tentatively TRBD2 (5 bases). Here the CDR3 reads CASSYRDPEVNEQFF. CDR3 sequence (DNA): TGTGCCAGCAGTTATCGGGATCCCGAGGTCAATGAGCAGTTCTTC.